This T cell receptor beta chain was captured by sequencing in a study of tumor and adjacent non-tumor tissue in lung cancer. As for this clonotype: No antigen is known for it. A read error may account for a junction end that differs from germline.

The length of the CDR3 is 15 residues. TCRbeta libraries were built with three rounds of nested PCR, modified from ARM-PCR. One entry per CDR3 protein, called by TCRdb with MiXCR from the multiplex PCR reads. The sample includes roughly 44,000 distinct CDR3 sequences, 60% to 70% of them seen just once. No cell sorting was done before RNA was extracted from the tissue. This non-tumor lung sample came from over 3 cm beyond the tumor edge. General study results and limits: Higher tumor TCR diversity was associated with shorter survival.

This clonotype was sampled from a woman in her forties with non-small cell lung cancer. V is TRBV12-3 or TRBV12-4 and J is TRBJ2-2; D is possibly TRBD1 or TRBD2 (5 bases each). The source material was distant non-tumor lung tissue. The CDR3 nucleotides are TGTGCCAGCAGGACCCAGGGATCGAACACCGGGGAGCCGTTTTTT. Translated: CASRTQGSNTGEPFF.